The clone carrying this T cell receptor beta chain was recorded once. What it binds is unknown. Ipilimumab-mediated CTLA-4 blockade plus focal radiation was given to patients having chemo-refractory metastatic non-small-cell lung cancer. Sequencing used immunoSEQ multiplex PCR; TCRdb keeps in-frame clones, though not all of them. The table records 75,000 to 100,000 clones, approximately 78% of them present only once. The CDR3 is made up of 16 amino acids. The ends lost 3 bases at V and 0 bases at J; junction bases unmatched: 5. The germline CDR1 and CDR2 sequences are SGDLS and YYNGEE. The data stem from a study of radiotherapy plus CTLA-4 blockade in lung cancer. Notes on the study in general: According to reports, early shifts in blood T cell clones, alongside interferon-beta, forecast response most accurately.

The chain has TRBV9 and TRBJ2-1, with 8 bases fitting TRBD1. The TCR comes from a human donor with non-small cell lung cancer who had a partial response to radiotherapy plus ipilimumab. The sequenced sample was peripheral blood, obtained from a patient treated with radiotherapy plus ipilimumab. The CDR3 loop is CASSARQGFSYNEQFF. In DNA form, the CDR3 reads TGTGCCAGCAGCGCAAGACAGGGGTTCTCCTACAATGAGCAGTTCTTC. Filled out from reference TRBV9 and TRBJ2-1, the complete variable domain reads DSGVTQTPKHLITATGQRVTLRCSPRSGDLSVYWYQQSLDQGLQFLIQYYNGEERAKGNILERFSAQQFPDLHSELNLSSLELGDSALYFCASSARQGFSYNEQFFGPGTRLTVL.